The 6 T cell receptor beta chains presented below share a single source sample, sequenced in a study of blood T cell repertoires in COVID-19. The assay was immunoSEQ multiplex PCR, and TCRdb's table has in-frame clones only and misses some. This repertoire shows around 60,000 clones, around 90% found once; its top ten account for less than 15%. The sample comprised peripheral blood. The receptors shown here come from a man between 60 and 75 years old with active COVID-19.

The chain couples TRBV5-6 to TRBJ2-7; perhaps TRBD2 as D (6 bases). Germline V gene lookup returns CDR1 SGHDT and CDR2 YYEEEE. V lost 2 bases and J lost 1, with 10 bases in between. CDR3 length equals 14 residues. The CDR3 nucleotides are TGTGCCAGCAGCTTTCGGGGAGGTTCCTACGAGCAGTACTTC. Its translation is CASSFRGGSYEQYF.

The V gene is TRBV3-1 (or the pseudogene TRBV3-2), the J gene TRBJ1-3, with TRBD1 identical over 7 bases. With 4 bases clipped from V and 2 bases from J, the junction kept 11 bases outside the gene matches. Germline assignment: CDR1 LGHDT and CDR2 YNNKEL (reference sequence). The CDR3 contains 17 residues. As DNA, the CDR3 is TGTGCCAGCAGCCGCCTAGGACAGGCATTGGCTGGAAACACCATATATTTT. This codes for CASSRLGQALAGNTIYF.

This clone appeared a single time. This chain uses TRBV5-1 with TRBJ2-1; D call uncertain. V was shortened by 0 bases and J by 5 bases, with 6 bases between the two germline ends. The germline gives CDR1 SGHRS, CDR2 YFSETQ. This CDR3 spans 13 amino acids. CDR3 loop: CASSLVENNEQFF. The CDR3 DNA is TGCGCCAGCAGCTTGGTTGAGAACAATGAGCAGTTCTTC. The variable domain in full, with the rest retrieved from reference TRBV5-1 and TRBJ2-1, is KAGVTQTPRYLIKTRGQQVTLSCSPISGHRSVSWYQQTPGQGLQFLFEYFSETQRNKGNFPGRFSGRQFSNSRSEMNVSTLELGDSALYLCASSLVENNEQFFGPGTRLTVL.

The V gene is TRBV10-3, the J gene TRBJ2-3; TRBD1 matches at 7 bases. Germline CDR1 reads ENHRY; CDR2 reads SYGVKD. The CDR3 is made up of 14 amino acids. V lost 11 bases, J lost 2 bases, and 10 bases stayed unmatched. The CDR3 sequence is CASRGNIITDTQYF. In DNA, the CDR3 is TGTGCCTCCAGGGGGAACATTATCACAGATACGCAGTATTTT.

The chain couples TRBV5-4 to TRBJ1-2; D remains ambiguous. Per germline, CDR1 SGHNT and CDR2 YYREEE (reference sequence). The CDR3 is made up of 16 amino acids. Trimming removed 0 bases from V and 5 bases from J, with 17 bases in between. The CDR3 loop reads CASSLATQVLLYGYTF. The CDR3 DNA sequence: TGTGCCAGCAGCTTGGCGACTCAAGTGCTCTTATATGGCTACACCTTC.

The genes are TRBV7-8 and TRBJ2-2; D is possibly TRBD1 (5 bases). The germline V gene has CDR1 SGHVS and CDR2 FQNEAQ. The CDR3 contains 16 residues. V dropped 7 bases and J dropped 3 bases, with 18 bases sitting between them. This CDR3 is CASTQWARADTGELFF. The CDR3 nucleotides read TGTGCCAGCACCCAATGGGCCAGGGCGGACACCGGGGAGCTGTTTTTT.